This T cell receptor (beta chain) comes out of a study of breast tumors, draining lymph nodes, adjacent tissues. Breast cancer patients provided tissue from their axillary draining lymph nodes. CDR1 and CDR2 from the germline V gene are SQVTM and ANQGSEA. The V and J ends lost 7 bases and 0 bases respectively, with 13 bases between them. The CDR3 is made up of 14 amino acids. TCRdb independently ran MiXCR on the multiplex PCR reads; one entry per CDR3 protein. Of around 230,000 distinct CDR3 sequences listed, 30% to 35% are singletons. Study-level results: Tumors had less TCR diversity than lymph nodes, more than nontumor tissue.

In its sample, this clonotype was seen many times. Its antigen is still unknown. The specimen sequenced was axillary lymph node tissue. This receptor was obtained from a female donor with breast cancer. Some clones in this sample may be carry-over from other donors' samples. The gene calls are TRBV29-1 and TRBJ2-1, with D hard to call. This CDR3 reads CSAQKGFSYNEQFF. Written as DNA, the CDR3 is TGCAGCGCCCAAAAAGGGTTCTCCTACAATGAGCAGTTCTTC.